This T cell receptor beta chain was observed in a study of early T cells in non-severe SARS-CoV-2 infection (dated by TCRdb to about 2021). In terms of the full investigation: TCR sequencing used bulk RNA from unsorted whole blood, so alpha and beta chains could not be paired.

Set within a cohort of healthcare workers in London, UK, this nested case-control study involved weekly PCR testing of nasopharyngeal swabs along with blood sampling. Healthcare workers were recruited during the week of the UK lockdown, between 23 and 31 March 2020, and followed weekly for up to 16 weeks. Points on this clonotype: The target of this receptor is not known. The record has no base qualities; no much larger clone is one base away.

Libraries were prepared through 5' RACE. TCRdb records NextSeq 500 as the sequencer. To correct for sequencing error and PCR bias, the TCR library protocol tagged individual cDNA molecules with unique molecular identifiers. Both TCR alpha and beta chains were sequenced, and tight co-correlation was observed between alpha and beta sequence abundances in each sample. The source study handled its data this way. V gene, J gene and CDR3 annotation of TCR sequences was performed with Decombinator V4. Expanded TCRs were defined as changing significantly between any two time points under a Poisson model with p below 0.0001. TCR abundances were normalised to the total number of TCRs sequenced in each sample and reported as counts per million. MAIT TCRs were defined by TRAV1-2 paired with TRAJ12, TRAJ20 or TRAJ33, and iNKT TCRs by TRAV10 paired with TRAJ18. VDJdb, accessed 1 November 2021, was searched for CMV, EBV and SARS-CoV-2 annotated TCRs, with TCRs annotated for multiple antigens excluded. Clones were called with MiXCR by TCRdb after fastp trimmed the public reads at Q25, and only in-frame beta chains were retained. Rows are combined by CDR3 protein, so each entry shows the most common genes and DNA. The V and J calls here are based on TCRdb, not the publication. Across this sample there are about 32,000 distinct CDR3 sequences, with about 5.2% seen only once. The top ten hold around 3.4% of the sample.

The investigation overall reported the following: VDJdb matching was skewed toward anti-spike CD8 responses and likely underestimated virus-specific expansions by missing private and CD4 specificities.

The germline V gene encodes CDR1 SGHVS and CDR2 FQNEAQ. Relative to germline, V is 10 bases shorter and J is 5 bases shorter, with 15 bases between their ends. The CDR3 starts with the cysteine, ends with the phenylalanine, and has 13 residues. Only the CDR3 DNA stays, 39 bases, in frame from base 1. Input material: whole blood. The V and J genes are TRBV7-8 and TRBJ2-1, with no reliable assignment of the D segment. The sequence was collected from an adult who was a healthcare worker with PCR-confirmed SARS-CoV-2 infection or an uninfected control (not recorded which). The sequenced DNA: TGTGCCACCTCAGCTTACTCAGACAATGAGCAGTTCTTC. Its product reads: CATSAYSDNEQFF.